This TCR beta chain was identified during a study of T-cell reconstitution after alpha-beta-depleted transplantation in children. Unique molecular identifiers were incorporated into the prepared TCRbeta library. One entry per CDR3 protein results from TCRdb running MiXCR on the PCR reads. The sample carries 360,000 or so distinct CDR3 sequences, roughly 22% recorded once. This clonotype was sampled from a human donor who donated a stem cell graft to a child with acute myeloid leukemia. This material consisted of PBMCs from the stem cell graft donor, taken from the stem cell graft.

CDR3 DNA: TGTGCCAGCAGTGAAGCCCGGACAGTCCAAGAGACCCAGTACTTC. Amino acid sequence: CASSEARTVQETQYF. The chain employs TRBV2 and TRBJ2-5; maybe TRBD1 (6 bases). The CDR3 runs to 15 residues. Germline CDR1 reads SNHLY; CDR2 reads FYNNEI. V was shortened by 0 bases and J by 1 base, with 9 bases between the two germline ends.